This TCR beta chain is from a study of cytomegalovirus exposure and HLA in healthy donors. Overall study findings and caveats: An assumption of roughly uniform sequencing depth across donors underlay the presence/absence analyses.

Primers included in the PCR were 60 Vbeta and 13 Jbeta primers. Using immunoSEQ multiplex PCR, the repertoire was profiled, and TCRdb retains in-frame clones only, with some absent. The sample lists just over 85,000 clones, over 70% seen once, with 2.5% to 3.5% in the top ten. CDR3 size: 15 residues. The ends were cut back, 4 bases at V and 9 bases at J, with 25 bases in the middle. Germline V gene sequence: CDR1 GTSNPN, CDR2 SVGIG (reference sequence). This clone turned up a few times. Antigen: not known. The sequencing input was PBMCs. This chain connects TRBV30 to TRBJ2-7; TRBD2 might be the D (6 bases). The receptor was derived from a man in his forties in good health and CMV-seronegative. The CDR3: CAWTYSVGRPTRQYF. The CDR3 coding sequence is TGTGCCTGGACCTACTCCGTTGGGAGGCCGACTCGGCAGTACTTC.